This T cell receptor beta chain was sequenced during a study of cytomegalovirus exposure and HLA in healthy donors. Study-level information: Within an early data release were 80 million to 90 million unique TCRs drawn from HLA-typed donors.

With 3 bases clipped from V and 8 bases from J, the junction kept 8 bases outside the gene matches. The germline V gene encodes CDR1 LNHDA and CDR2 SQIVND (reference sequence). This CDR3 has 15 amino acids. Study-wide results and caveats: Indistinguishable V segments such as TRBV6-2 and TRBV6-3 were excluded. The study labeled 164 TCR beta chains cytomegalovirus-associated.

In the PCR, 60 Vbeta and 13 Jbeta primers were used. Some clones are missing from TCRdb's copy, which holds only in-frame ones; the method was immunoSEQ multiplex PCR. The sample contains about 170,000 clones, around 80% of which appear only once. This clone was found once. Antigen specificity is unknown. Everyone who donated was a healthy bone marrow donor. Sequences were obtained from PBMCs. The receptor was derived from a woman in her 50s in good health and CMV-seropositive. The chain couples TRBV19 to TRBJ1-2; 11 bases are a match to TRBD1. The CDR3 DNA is TGTGCCAGTAGTATTTCGGGACAGGGGGTACGAGGCTACACCTTC. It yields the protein CASSISGQGVRGYTF.